The 13 T cell receptor beta chains below come from one sample, sequenced in a study of OX40 agonist ivuxolimab in advanced cancers. Clones were read by immunoSEQ multiplex PCR, and TCRdb kept only the in-frame ones, dropping some. The sample contains 53,000 or so clones, about four fifths of which appear only once. The material sequenced was CD4+ or CD8+ T cells sorted from blood, taken in a trial of the OX40 agonist ivuxolimab. The receptors stem from an adult with an advanced solid tumor such as melanoma, head and neck, liver or kidney cancer.

This clone was detected only a few times. The chain has TRBV28 and TRBJ2-2, with 7 bases that match TRBD1. V shed 2 bases, J shed 6 bases, and the junction held 9 bases outside the gene matches. The CDR3 runs 16 residues. Germline CDR1 is MDHEN and CDR2 is SYDVKM. The CDR3 DNA follows: TGTGCCAGCAGTTTACTAAACAGGGGTCGGGCCGGGGAGCTGTTTTTT. It codes for CASSLLNRGRAGELFF. Full variable domain (remainder filled in from reference TRBV28 and TRBJ2-2): DVKVTQSSRYLVKRTGEKVFLECVQDMDHENMFWYRQDPGLGLRLIYFSYDVKMKEKGDIPEGYSVSREKKERFSLILESASTNQTSMYLCASSLLNRGRAGELFFGEGSRLTVL.

The V and J genes are TRBV12-5 and TRBJ2-1; D is uncertain. The CDR3 contains 14 residues. CDR1 is LGHNT and CDR2 is FRNRAP in the germline V gene. The V end lost 5 bases, the J end lost 0 bases, and 8 bases lay between the germline ends. The CDR3 here is CASGPMSSYNEQFF. CDR3 bases: TGTGCTAGTGGTCCCATGAGCTCCTACAATGAGCAGTTCTTC.

J is TRBJ1-1 and V is TRBV9; D gene ambiguous. The CDR3 is made up of 13 amino acids. The germline V gene encodes CDR1 SGDLS and CDR2 YYNGEE. Trimming stripped 0 bases from V and 0 bases from J, with 3 bases between. The CDR3 bases are TGTGCCAGCAGCGTAGCGGTGAACACTGAAGCTTTCTTT. It is translated as CASSVAVNTEAFF.

V is TRBV19 and J is TRBJ1-1, with D perhaps TRBD1 (6 bases). The CDR3 runs to 14 residues. Trimming removed 8 bases at V and 9 bases at J, with 22 bases between. CDR1 and CDR2 from the germline V gene are LNHDA and SQIVND (reference sequence). DNA of the CDR3: TGTGCCAGTCTTTCAAATCCGGGGGCGCGGAAAGCTTTCTTT. It translates to CASLSNPGARKAFF.

This sequence joins TRBV11-2 and TRBJ1-5; 7 nucleotides line up with TRBD1. Germline values: CDR1 SGHAT, CDR2 FQNNGV. V trimming: 4 bases; J trimming: 7 bases; junction bases outside the gene matches: 4. This CDR3 is built from 13 residues. The DNA of the CDR3 is TGTGCCAGCAGCTCTGCAGGGGGACAGCCCCAGCATTTT. As protein: CASSSAGGQPQHF.

The chain couples TRBV5-1 to TRBJ1-2; 7 nucleotides agree with TRBD1. The J segment lost 4 bases and the V segment lost 7 bases, leaving 7 bases of the junction unmatched. The CDR3 runs 13 residues. CDR1 SGHRS and CDR2 YFSETQ come from the germline V gene. In DNA form, the CDR3 reads TGCGCCAGCGGACAGGTATCCTCCTATGGCTACACCTTC. It encodes CASGQVSSYGYTF.

The rearrangement uses TRBV6-5 and TRBJ2-7; D possibly uses TRBD1 or TRBD2 (6 bases each). V was cut by 6 bases and J by 7 bases, with 10 bases left in between. Germline CDR1 MNHEY, CDR2 SVGAGI. The CDR3 runs 11 residues. In DNA, the CDR3 is TGTGCCAGCAGCCAGGGGAGGGAGCAGTACTTC. It specifies CASSQGREQYF.

V usage is TRBV9 and J usage is TRBJ2-3; a possible D gene is TRBD2 (5 bases). The CDR3 length is 17 residues. Germline V gene lookup returns CDR1 SGDLS and CDR2 YYNGEE. Trimming shortened V by 0 bases and J by 2 bases, and 16 bases separated the two germline ends. The CDR3 protein is CASSVGGLPDLTDTQYF. For the CDR3, the DNA is TGTGCCAGCAGCGTAGGTGGACTCCCGGACCTCACAGATACGCAGTATTTT.

This rearrangement joins TRBV19 to TRBJ2-4, with TRBD2 matching 10 bases. The CDR3 spans 15 residues. V lost 2 bases, J lost 6 bases, and 4 bases stayed unmatched. Germline values: CDR1 LNHDA, CDR2 SQIVND (reference sequence). CDR3 nucleotide sequence: TGTGCCAGTAGTATACTAGCGGGAGCCGGAAACATTCAGTACTTC. As protein: CASSILAGAGNIQYF.

The chain is built from TRBV5-8 and TRBJ1-5; D may be TRBD1 (6 bases). Germline loops: CDR1 SGHTS, CDR2 YDEGEE. The CDR3 is 20 amino acids. V was trimmed by 3 bases and J by 0 bases, leaving 25 bases between them. The CDR3 DNA follows: TGTGCCAGCAGCTATCTCGGGGGCTCCCGGAGTTTTTATAGCAATCAGCCCCAGCATTTT. Amino acid sequence: CASSYLGGSRSFYSNQPQHF.

The count of this clone is one. V usage is TRBV5-5 and J usage is TRBJ2-7; D call uncertain. V was trimmed by 1 base and J by 9 bases, leaving 17 bases between them. Per germline, CDR1 SGHKS and CDR2 YYEKEE (reference sequence). The CDR3 spans 14 residues. The CDR3 sequence is CASSLQSGEEGQYF. The CDR3 DNA follows: TGTGCCAGCAGCTTGCAAAGTGGGGAAGAAGGGCAGTACTTC.

The genes are TRBV7-2 and TRBJ1-2; possible D gene TRBD1, 5 bases. V was cut by 1 base and J by 2 bases, with 8 bases left in between. Germline assignment: CDR1 SGHTA and CDR2 FQGNSA. The CDR3 contains 14 residues. The CDR3 DNA follows: TGTGCCAGCAGCTTAGTCGCAGGGAACTATGGCTACACCTTC. It encodes CASSLVAGNYGYTF.

The V call is TRBV11-3, the J call TRBJ1-2; possible D gene TRBD1, 6 bases. CDR1 and CDR2 (germline): SGHNT, YENEEA. The CDR3 spans 16 residues. V was cut by 1 base and J by 8 bases, with 20 bases left in between. The CDR3 protein is CASSLALGGREGGYTF. CDR3 bases: TGTGCCAGCAGCTTAGCGCTGGGGGGCAGGGAGGGCGGCTACACCTTC.